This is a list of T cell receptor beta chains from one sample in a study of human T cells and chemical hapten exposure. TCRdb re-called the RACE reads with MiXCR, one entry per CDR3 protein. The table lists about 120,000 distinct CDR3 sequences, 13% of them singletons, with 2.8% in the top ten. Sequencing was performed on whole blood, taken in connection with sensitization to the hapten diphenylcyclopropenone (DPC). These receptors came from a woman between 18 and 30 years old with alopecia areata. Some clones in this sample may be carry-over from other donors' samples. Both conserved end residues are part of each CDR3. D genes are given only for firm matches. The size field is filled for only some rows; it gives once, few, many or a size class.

cdr3_nt: TGCAGCGTCCGAGGAAGAAGGACAGGGCGCACAGATACGCAGTATTTT; cdr3_aa: CSVRGRRTGRTDTQYF; v_call: TRBV29-1; d_call: TRBD1; clone_size: few; j_call: TRBJ2-3
cdr3_nt: TGCGCCAGCGGGCAGGAAGGTGGCTACACCTTC; cdr3_aa: CASGQEGGYTF; v_call: TRBV10-2; d_call: -; clone_size: -; j_call: TRBJ1-2
cdr3_nt: TGTGCCAGCAGCTTGGGACACAGGGGGCGGAACACTGAAGCTTTCTTT; cdr3_aa: CASSLGHRGRNTEAFF; v_call: TRBV5-6; d_call: TRBD1; clone_size: many; j_call: TRBJ1-1
cdr3_nt: TGTGCCAGCAGCGACGGGGGCTCCTATAATTCACCCCTCCACTTT; cdr3_aa: CASSDGGSYNSPLHF; v_call: TRBV11-2; d_call: -; clone_size: few; j_call: TRBJ1-6
cdr3_nt: TGTGCCAGCAGCTTAGAATTCGGGGTACTAGCCAAAAACATTCAGTACTTC; cdr3_aa: CASSLEFGVLAKNIQYF; v_call: TRBV7-2; d_call: -; clone_size: few; j_call: TRBJ2-4
cdr3_nt: TGTGCCAGCAGTCACGGACTGGCAGATACGCAGTATTTT; cdr3_aa: CASSHGLADTQYF; v_call: TRBV7-9; d_call: -; clone_size: -; j_call: TRBJ2-3
cdr3_nt: TGCAGTGCTAGAGCGGTTAGCGGAACCTACAATGAGCAGTTCTTC; cdr3_aa: CSARAVSGTYNEQFF; v_call: TRBV20-1; d_call: -; clone_size: few; j_call: TRBJ2-1
cdr3_nt: TGTGCCAGCAGGCAGGGCCCCGGGGGCGCAGATACGCAGTATTTT; cdr3_aa: CASRQGPGGADTQYF; v_call: TRBV6-5; d_call: -; clone_size: few; j_call: TRBJ2-3
cdr3_nt: TGTGCCAGCAGCCAAGATCTGGAAAACACTGAAGCTTTCTTT; cdr3_aa: CASSQDLENTEAFF; v_call: TRBV4-2; d_call: -; clone_size: -; j_call: TRBJ1-1
cdr3_nt: TGTGCCAGCAGTGAAGCGGGACGGACCTCCTATAATTCACCCCTCCACTTT; cdr3_aa: CASSEAGRTSYNSPLHF; v_call: TRBV2; d_call: -; clone_size: few; j_call: TRBJ1-6
cdr3_nt: TGCAGTGCTAGAGAACAGGGGGTCACTGAAGCTTTCTTT; cdr3_aa: CSAREQGVTEAFF; v_call: TRBV20-1; d_call: TRBD1; clone_size: many; j_call: TRBJ1-1
cdr3_nt: TGTGCCAGCAGCTTCGGACAGACTAGCACAGATACGCAGTATTTT; cdr3_aa: CASSFGQTSTDTQYF; v_call: TRBV7-9; d_call: -; clone_size: -; j_call: TRBJ2-3
cdr3_nt: TGCAGCTTCCTAGCGGGGGAGGTGACCCAGTACTTC; cdr3_aa: CSFLAGEVTQYF; v_call: TRBV29-1; d_call: TRBD2; clone_size: many; j_call: TRBJ2-5
cdr3_nt: TGTGCCAGCAGCTTAGGACAGGGGTCGGTGAACACTGAAGCTTTCTTT; cdr3_aa: CASSLGQGSVNTEAFF; v_call: TRBV7-6; d_call: TRBD1; clone_size: -; j_call: TRBJ1-1
cdr3_nt: TGTGCCAGCAGTTACGGCGGCTACTATGGCTACACCTTC; cdr3_aa: CASSYGGYYGYTF; v_call: TRBV6-2/TRBV6-3; d_call: -; clone_size: few; j_call: TRBJ1-2
cdr3_nt: TGTGCCAGCAGGGTAGACAGAAACACTGAAGCTTTCTTT; cdr3_aa: CASRVDRNTEAFF; v_call: TRBV7-2; d_call: -; clone_size: -; j_call: TRBJ1-1
cdr3_nt: TGCAGCGGTGGAGAAGAGACCCAGTACTTC; cdr3_aa: CSGGEETQYF; v_call: TRBV29-1; d_call: -; clone_size: many; j_call: TRBJ2-5
cdr3_nt: TGTGCCAGCAGCGTAGGGACAGGGGGTGCAGATACGCAGTATTTT; cdr3_aa: CASSVGTGGADTQYF; v_call: TRBV9; d_call: TRBD1; clone_size: few; j_call: TRBJ2-3
cdr3_nt: TGTGCCAGCAGCTCAACAGCGATCAATCAGCCCCAGCATTTT; cdr3_aa: CASSSTAINQPQHF; v_call: TRBV7-9; d_call: -; clone_size: many; j_call: TRBJ1-5
cdr3_nt: TGTGCCAGCAGCCGGGAGACCTACGCGGAGGGGACCCAGTACTTC; cdr3_aa: CASSRETYAEGTQYF; v_call: TRBV11-2; d_call: -; clone_size: -; j_call: TRBJ2-5
cdr3_nt: TGTGCTAGTGGTTTGGACAAAGGGGAAGGGAACACTGAAGCTTTCTTT; cdr3_aa: CASGLDKGEGNTEAFF; v_call: TRBV12-5; d_call: -; clone_size: -; j_call: TRBJ1-1
cdr3_nt: TGTGCCAGCTCACCGAGACTAGCGGGGGAGGATGAGCAGTTCTTC; cdr3_aa: CASSPRLAGEDEQFF; v_call: TRBV18; d_call: TRBD2; clone_size: many; j_call: TRBJ2-1
cdr3_nt: TGTGCCACCGGGGAAGGGATTTCCACAGATACGCAGTATTTT; cdr3_aa: CATGEGISTDTQYF; v_call: TRBV24-1; d_call: -; clone_size: many; j_call: TRBJ2-3
cdr3_nt: TGTGCCAGCAGTTTCGCCGGGACAGGTACCCGAGCGCAGTATTTT; cdr3_aa: CASSFAGTGTRAQYF; v_call: TRBV12-3/TRBV12-4; d_call: TRBD1; clone_size: -; j_call: TRBJ2-3
cdr3_nt: TGTGCCATCTCTTCACGAGGCGGGGGGGCAGGGTTCTCCTACAATGAGCAGTTCTTC; cdr3_aa: CAISSRGGGAGFSYNEQFF; v_call: TRBV6-2/TRBV6-3; d_call: TRBD2; clone_size: -; j_call: TRBJ2-1
cdr3_nt: TGTGCCAGCTCACCTACCGGGACGAACACTGAAGCTTTCTTT; cdr3_aa: CASSPTGTNTEAFF; v_call: TRBV18; d_call: -; clone_size: few; j_call: TRBJ1-1
cdr3_nt: TGTGCCAGCTCACCAGGCTTGGCAGGGAGTAACTATGGCTACACCTTC; cdr3_aa: CASSPGLAGSNYGYTF; v_call: TRBV18; d_call: -; clone_size: -; j_call: TRBJ1-2
cdr3_nt: TGCAGTGCTGGGACAGGGAGCTCCTACAATGAGCAGTTCTTC; cdr3_aa: CSAGTGSSYNEQFF; v_call: TRBV20-1; d_call: TRBD1; clone_size: few; j_call: TRBJ2-1
cdr3_nt: TGTGCCAGCAGCCCCCCGGGAGGTCCTTCACCCCTCCACTTT; cdr3_aa: CASSPPGGPSPLHF; v_call: TRBV7-9; d_call: -; clone_size: -; j_call: TRBJ1-6
cdr3_nt: TGTGCCAGCAGCTCCGGACAGGGAGACACTGAAGCTTTCTTT; cdr3_aa: CASSSGQGDTEAFF; v_call: TRBV7-6; d_call: TRBD1; clone_size: -; j_call: TRBJ1-1
cdr3_nt: TGTGCCAGCTCACCAGGGAGAGTTGAAGTGGGGGAGCTGTTTTTT; cdr3_aa: CASSPGRVEVGELFF; v_call: TRBV18; d_call: -; clone_size: -; j_call: TRBJ2-2
cdr3_nt: TGTGCCACCAGTGTTTACAATGAGCAGTTCTTC; cdr3_aa: CATSVYNEQFF; v_call: TRBV24-1; d_call: -; clone_size: few; j_call: TRBJ2-1
cdr3_nt: TGTGCCAGTAGTGCCCAGGGTAATCAGCCCCAGCATTTT; cdr3_aa: CASSAQGNQPQHF; v_call: TRBV19; d_call: -; clone_size: many; j_call: TRBJ1-5
cdr3_nt: TGTGCCAGCAGTTTAACCTTTGGGAGGAGGAGGCCTGAAAAACTGTTTTTT; cdr3_aa: CASSLTFGRRRPEKLFF; v_call: TRBV28; d_call: -; clone_size: -; j_call: TRBJ1-4
cdr3_nt: TGTGCCAGCAGGATAGAAGCAGGTGGTCATACGCAGTATTTT; cdr3_aa: CASRIEAGGHTQYF; v_call: TRBV27; d_call: -; clone_size: -; j_call: TRBJ2-3
cdr3_nt: TGCAGTGGGGACAGTGGGATAGCTAACTATGGCTACACCTTC; cdr3_aa: CSGDSGIANYGYTF; v_call: TRBV20-1; d_call: TRBD1; clone_size: few; j_call: TRBJ1-2
cdr3_nt: TGTGCCAGCGGTTGGGCACCCGACCACATTTACGAGCAGTACTTC; cdr3_aa: CASGWAPDHIYEQYF; v_call: TRBV6-6; d_call: -; clone_size: -; j_call: TRBJ2-7
cdr3_nt: TGTGCCAGCAGTGAATCTGCAGGAGACTCTGGAAACACCATATATTTT; cdr3_aa: CASSESAGDSGNTIYF; v_call: TRBV6-1; d_call: -; clone_size: many; j_call: TRBJ1-3
cdr3_nt: TGTGCCAGCAGCCGACAGGGCGCTAATGAAAAACTGTTTTTT; cdr3_aa: CASSRQGANEKLFF; v_call: TRBV6-6; d_call: TRBD1; clone_size: many; j_call: TRBJ1-4
cdr3_nt: TGTGCCAGTAGTATATCCTCAGGCCTCCGCCCCGTCTACGAGCAGTACTTC; cdr3_aa: CASSISSGLRPVYEQYF; v_call: TRBV19; d_call: -; clone_size: -; j_call: TRBJ2-7
cdr3_nt: TGCAGTGCTAGTCCGGACCCGCCTGGAAACACCATATATTTT; cdr3_aa: CSASPDPPGNTIYF; v_call: TRBV20-1; d_call: -; clone_size: -; j_call: TRBJ1-3
cdr3_nt: TGTGCTAGTGGTTTGGTAAATGGACCGGGACTAGCGTCCGAGCAGTACTTC; cdr3_aa: CASGLVNGPGLASEQYF; v_call: TRBV12-5; d_call: TRBD2; clone_size: -; j_call: TRBJ2-7
cdr3_nt: TGTGCCAGCTCACCCTCGGAGGGACCCGGGAAGACCCAGTACTTC; cdr3_aa: CASSPSEGPGKTQYF; v_call: TRBV18; d_call: -; clone_size: few; j_call: TRBJ2-5
cdr3_nt: TGCGCCAGCAGCTTGACGGGCCTGGACGGGGAGCTGTTTTTT; cdr3_aa: CASSLTGLDGELFF; v_call: TRBV5-1; d_call: -; clone_size: many; j_call: TRBJ2-2
cdr3_nt: TGTGCCAGCAGCCAAACTCGGGGGTCCTATAATTCACCCCTCCACTTT; cdr3_aa: CASSQTRGSYNSPLHF; v_call: TRBV4-2; d_call: -; clone_size: many; j_call: TRBJ1-6
cdr3_nt: TGCAGTGCTAGAGATGGCACAGGCAATTCACCCCTCCACTTT; cdr3_aa: CSARDGTGNSPLHF; v_call: TRBV20-1; d_call: -; clone_size: few; j_call: TRBJ1-6
cdr3_nt: TGTGCCAGCAGCTCCCACTCCTACGAGCAGTACTTC; cdr3_aa: CASSSHSYEQYF; v_call: TRBV11-2; d_call: -; clone_size: -; j_call: TRBJ2-7
cdr3_nt: TGCAGCTTCTACTTACCGGCGGGGGGAAGAGGAGAGACCCAGTACTTC; cdr3_aa: CSFYLPAGGRGETQYF; v_call: TRBV29-1; d_call: TRBD2; clone_size: few; j_call: TRBJ2-5
cdr3_nt: TGTGCCAGCAGCTTGAGCTGGCAGGGGAGGCTCGAGCAGTACTTC; cdr3_aa: CASSLSWQGRLEQYF; v_call: TRBV7-9; d_call: -; clone_size: -; j_call: TRBJ2-7